The 9 T cell receptor beta chains listed next were all sequenced from one sample in a study of control samples from healthy donors and cancer patients. The repertoire was sequenced with immunoSEQ multiplex PCR; TCRdb's copy has only in-frame clones and lacks some. The data contain roughly 100,000 clones, approximately 90% of them seen just once; the ten biggest clones take up about 18%. Sequencing was carried out using PBMCs. All receptors derive from a man aged 55-75 years with lung cancer.

The V call is TRBV6-1, the J call TRBJ1-5, with 7 nucleotides matching TRBD1. The V gene's germline CDR1 is MNHNS and CDR2 SASEGT. Losses at the gene ends were 3 bases for V and 3 bases for J; bases not matched to a gene: 11. The CDR3 extends over 17 amino acids. CDR3 region: CASSEDPYTGVNQPQHF. The CDR3 DNA follows: TGTGCCAGCAGTGAGGACCCTTACACAGGGGTCAATCAGCCCCAGCATTTT.

The V gene is TRBV11-2, the J gene TRBJ2-1, with D perhaps TRBD1 or TRBD2 (5 bases each). This CDR3 is built from 13 residues. The V gene's germline CDR1 is SGHAT and CDR2 FQNNGV. V shed 1 base and J shed 12 bases, with 13 bases lying between them. CDR3 DNA: TGTGCCAGCAGCTTAGGGGGGTCCTACGGGCAGTTCTTC. The encoded protein is CASSLGGSYGQFF.

V and J are TRBV11-3 and TRBJ1-1; 8 nucleotides match TRBD1. Germline loops: CDR1 SGHNT, CDR2 YENEEA. The CDR3 spans 15 residues. V was clipped by 5 bases and J by 6 bases; unmatched bases: 11. The CDR3 nucleotides are TGTGCCAGCAGCGTAAAGATAACAGGGGGTTCTGAAGCTTTCTTT. This encodes CASSVKITGGSEAFF. Variable domain in full (rest from reference TRBV11-3 and TRBJ1-1): EAGVVQSPRYKIIEKKQPVAFWCNPISGHNTLYWYLQNLGQGPELLIRYENEEAVDDSQLPKDRFSAERLKGVDSTLKIQPAELGDSAVYLCASSVKITGGSEAFFGQGTRLTVV.

CDR3 protein: CAHLDWGNGYTF. CDR3 DNA: TGTGCCCACCTCGACTGGGGGAATGGCTACACCTTC. J is TRBJ1-2 and V is TRBV28; a weak D match, TRBD1 (5 bases). Looked up from germline, CDR1 is MDHEN and CDR2 is SYDVKM. This CDR3 is 12 amino acids long. V dropped 11 bases and J dropped 6 bases, with 16 bases sitting between them.

This clone was found once. V usage is TRBV7-3 and J usage is TRBJ1-1; D unclear. V lost 1 base, J lost 2 bases, and 5 bases lay in between. The CDR3 is 13 residues long. Germline V gene lookup returns CDR1 SGHTA and CDR2 FQGTGA. CDR3 coding DNA: TGTGCCAGCAGCTTAATGATTAACACTGAAGCTTTCTTT. The encoded protein is CASSLMINTEAFF.

The chain links TRBV2 to TRBJ1-6; TRBD1 is a possible D gene (5 bases). This CDR3 is 14 amino acids long. Deletions cut 8 bases from V and 0 bases from J, with 8 bases between. Germline V gene lookup returns CDR1 SNHLY and CDR2 FYNNEI. The CDR3 region is CASARDSYNSPLHF. CDR3 bases: TGTGCCAGCGCCAGGGACTCCTATAATTCACCCCTCCACTTT.

On this clone itself: At the DNA level, this CDR3 is encoded by other sequences in the same sample as well. The V gene is TRBV10-1, the J gene TRBJ1-5, with D unclear. The V gene's germline CDR1 is WNHNN and CDR2 SYGVQD (reference sequence). The CDR3 extends over 13 amino acids. V lost 0 bases to trimming and J lost 7 bases, with 7 bases between them. The CDR3 DNA reads as TGCGCCAGCAGTGAGTCCTTGGGACAGCCCCAGCATTTT. It translates to CASSESLGQPQHF.

The chain has TRBV7-9 and TRBJ2-1, with a weak D call TRBD2 (6 bases). The CDR3 loop spans 16 amino acids. Germline V lookup: CDR1 SEHNR, CDR2 FQNEAQ (reference sequence). Trimming left V 4 bases short and J 1 base short, with 14 bases between. The CDR3 DNA reads TGTGCCAGCAGCTGGGGACTCGGGGTATCCTACAATGAGCAGTTCTTC. Encoded protein: CASSWGLGVSYNEQFF.

This chain uses TRBV5-1 with TRBJ1-3; TRBD1 agrees at 7 bases. The CDR3 has 13 residues. Germline trimming cut 4 bases from V and 2 bases from J; bases unmatched to any gene: 0. CDR1 is SGHRS, CDR2 YFSETQ, per germline. The CDR3 loop is CASSTGAGNTIYF. CDR3 coding DNA: TGCGCCAGCAGCACAGGGGCTGGAAACACCATATATTTT.